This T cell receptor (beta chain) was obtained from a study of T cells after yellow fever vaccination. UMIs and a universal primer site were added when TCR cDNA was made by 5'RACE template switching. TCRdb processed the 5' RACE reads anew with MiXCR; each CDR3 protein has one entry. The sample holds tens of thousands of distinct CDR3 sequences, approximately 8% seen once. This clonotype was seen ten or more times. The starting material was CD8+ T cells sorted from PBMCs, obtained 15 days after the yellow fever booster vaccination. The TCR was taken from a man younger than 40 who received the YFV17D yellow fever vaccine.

The CDR3 spells CASSPIPGQSSYNSPLHF. The CDR3 nucleotides read TGCGCCAGCAGCCCCATCCCGGGACAGAGCTCCTATAATTCACCCCTCCACTTT. The chain carries TRBV4-1 and TRBJ1-6; 7 positions match TRBD1. The CDR3 covers 18 residues. V trimming: 4 bases; J trimming: 0 bases; junction bases outside the gene matches: 9. Germline V lookup: CDR1 MGHRA, CDR2 YSYEKL.